The source of this T cell receptor (beta chain) is a study of identical twins. Via MiXCR, TCRdb re-called the 5' RACE reads, giving one row per CDR3 protein. The table lists 600,000 to 800,000 distinct CDR3 sequences, 21% of them singletons. CDR1 and CDR2 (germline): MGHDK, SYGVNS. The CDR3 loop spans 15 amino acids. J was trimmed by 3 bases and V by 3 bases; bases with no gene match: 6. This sample also appeared in a second study, on T cells expressing NK-cell markers. Per that study: The authors restricted sorting to alpha-beta TCR T cells with an anti-gamma-delta TCR antibody in several experiments.

The TCR originated in a woman between 18 and 29 years old in good health. The V gene is TRBV25-1, the J gene TRBJ2-5; the match to TRBD1 covers 8 bases. The sequenced sample consisted of PBMCs. As DNA, the CDR3 is TGTGCCAGCAGTGATGCCGGACAGGGAAAAGAGACCCAGTACTTC. It encodes CASSDAGQGKETQYF.